Here is one T cell receptor (beta chain) with its context. The antigen remains unidentified. The data were obtained in a study of cytomegalovirus exposure and HLA in healthy donors. Study results and caveats: In vitro experiments confirmed that three CMV-associated chains were specific for CMV antigens. An analysis that was carried out later associated approximately 17,000 TCR beta sequences with HLA alleles at 0.05 false discovery rate. In a later analysis, donors in an Asian-associated ancestry cluster reportedly had fewer N-insertions in productive TCRs than the cohort mean. In a later analysis, parvovirus B19, influenza, CMV and Epstein-Barr virus appeared linked to several top co-occurrence clusters.

With 60 Vbeta and 13 Jbeta primers, the PCR was carried out. Only in-frame clones appear in the TCRdb table, and some are missing; sequencing was by immunoSEQ multiplex PCR. The data hold 100,000 to 150,000 clones, with around 68% observed a single time. The sequenced sample was PBMCs. This receptor was identified in a man aged 40-49 years in good health and CMV-seropositive.

The CDR3 reads CASSFLGVQETQYF. DNA for the CDR3: TGTGCCAGCAGTTTTTTGGGAGTCCAAGAGACCCAGTACTTC. V and J are TRBV27 and TRBJ2-5; a weak D match, TRBD2 (5 bases). Trimming stripped 3 bases from V and 1 base from J, with 9 bases between. The CDR3 contains 14 residues. The V gene's germline CDR1 is MNHEY and CDR2 SMNVEV (reference sequence).